Described below is a single T cell receptor (beta chain) sequence and its context. The sample is drawn from a study of blood T cell repertoires in COVID-19. TCRdb keeps only in-frame clones here, not all; method: immunoSEQ multiplex PCR. The sample comprises about 460,000 clones, about nine tenths of which are singletons, and around 7.9% rests with the top ten. The specimen was PBMCs or T cells enriched from blood (not recorded which). This receptor was obtained from a woman aged 60-75 years who had recovered from COVID-19.

The CDR3: CASSQDGGSTEAFF. The CDR3 DNA sequence: TGTGCCAGCAGCCAAGATGGAGGGAGCACTGAAGCTTTCTTT. This chain connects TRBV3-1 (or the pseudogene TRBV3-2) to TRBJ1-1, with no clear D. Trimming took 0 bases from V and 4 from J, leaving 9 bases between them. Germline V gene data show CDR1 as LGHDT and CDR2 as YNNKEL (reference sequence). The CDR3 totals 14 residues.